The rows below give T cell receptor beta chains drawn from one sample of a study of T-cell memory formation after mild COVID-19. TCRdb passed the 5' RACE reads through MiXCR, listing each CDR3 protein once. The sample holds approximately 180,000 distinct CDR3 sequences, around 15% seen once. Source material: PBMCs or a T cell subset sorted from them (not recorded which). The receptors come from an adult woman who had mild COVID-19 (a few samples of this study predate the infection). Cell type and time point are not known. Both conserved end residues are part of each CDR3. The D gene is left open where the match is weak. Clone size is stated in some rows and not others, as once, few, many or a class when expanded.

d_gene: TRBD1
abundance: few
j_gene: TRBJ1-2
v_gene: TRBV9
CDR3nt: TGTGCCAGCAGCTCTCGGACAGGGACAGGGCCTTGGGATGGCTACACCTTC
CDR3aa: CASSSRTGTGPWDGYTF

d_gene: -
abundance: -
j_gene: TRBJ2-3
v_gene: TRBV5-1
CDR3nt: TGCGCCAGCAGCTTAGCACCCCCGGTGGGAACAGATACGCAGTATTTT
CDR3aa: CASSLAPPVGTDTQYF

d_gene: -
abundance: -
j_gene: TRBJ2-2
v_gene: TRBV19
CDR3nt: TGTGCCAGTACAGAGAGGACAGAGAAAGCCGGGGAGCTGTTTTTT
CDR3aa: CASTERTEKAGELFF

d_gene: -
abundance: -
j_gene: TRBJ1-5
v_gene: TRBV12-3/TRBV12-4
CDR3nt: TGTGCCAGCAGTTTGATGCAGGGTGGCAATCAGCCCCAGCATTTT
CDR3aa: CASSLMQGGNQPQHF

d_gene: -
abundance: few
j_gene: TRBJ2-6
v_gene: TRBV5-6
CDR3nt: TGTGCCAGCAGCTGGCGAGGGGGGCTAAGCTCTGGGGCCAACGTCCTGACTTTC
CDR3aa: CASSWRGGLSSGANVLTF

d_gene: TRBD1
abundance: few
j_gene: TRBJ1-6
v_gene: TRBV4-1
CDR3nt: TGCGCCAGCAGCCAAGGGGTACAGGGGGCCTCCTATAATTCACCCCTCCACTTT
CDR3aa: CASSQGVQGASYNSPLHF

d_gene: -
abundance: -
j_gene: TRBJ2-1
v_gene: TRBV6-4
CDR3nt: TGTGCCAGCAGTGCTTGGCAGGGACCTTACAATGAGCAGTTCTTC
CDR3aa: CASSAWQGPYNEQFF

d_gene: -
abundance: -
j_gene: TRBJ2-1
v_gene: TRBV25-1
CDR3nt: TGTGCCAGCAGTGTAACGGAAGTCTACAATGAGCAGTTCTTC
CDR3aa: CASSVTEVYNEQFF

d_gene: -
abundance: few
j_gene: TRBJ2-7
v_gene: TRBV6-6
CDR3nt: TGTGCCAGCAGTTATGCCCTCCAGAACTACGAGCAGTACTTC
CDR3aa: CASSYALQNYEQYF

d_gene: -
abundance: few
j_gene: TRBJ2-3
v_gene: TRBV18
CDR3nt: TGTGCCAGCCGTTCTCCTGGGACAGATACGCAGTATTTT
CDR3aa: CASRSPGTDTQYF

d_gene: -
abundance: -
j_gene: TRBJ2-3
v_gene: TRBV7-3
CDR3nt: TGTGCCAGCAGCTTAACGCCTAGGGATACGCAGTATTTT
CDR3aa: CASSLTPRDTQYF

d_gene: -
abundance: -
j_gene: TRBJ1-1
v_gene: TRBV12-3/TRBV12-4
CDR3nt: TGTGCCAGCGTTTTAGTAAGACGGATGAACACTGAAGCTTTCTTT
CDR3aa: CASVLVRRMNTEAFF

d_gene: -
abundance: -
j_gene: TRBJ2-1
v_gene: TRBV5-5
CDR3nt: TGTGCCAGCAGCTTGGTTTATACCTACAATGAGCAGTTCTTC
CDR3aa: CASSLVYTYNEQFF

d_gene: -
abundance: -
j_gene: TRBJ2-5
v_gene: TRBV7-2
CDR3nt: TGTGCCAGCAGCACGGGGACACAAACCTACCAAGAGACCCAGTACTTC
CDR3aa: CASSTGTQTYQETQYF

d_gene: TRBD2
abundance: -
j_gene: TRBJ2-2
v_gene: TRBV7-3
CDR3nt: TGTGCCAGCAGCTTGGCTAGCGGGGTGAACGGGGAGCTGTTTTTT
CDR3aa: CASSLASGVNGELFF

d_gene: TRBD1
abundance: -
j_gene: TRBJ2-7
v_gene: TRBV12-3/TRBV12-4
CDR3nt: TGTGCCAGCAGTTTAGTGGCCGTCTGGGACAGCCACTACGAGCAGTACTTC
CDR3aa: CASSLVAVWDSHYEQYF

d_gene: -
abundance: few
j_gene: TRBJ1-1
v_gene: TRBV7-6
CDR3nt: TGTGCCAGCACCTCTCCCCTCACGTTGGGGATGAACACTGAAGCTTTCTTT
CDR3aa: CASTSPLTLGMNTEAFF

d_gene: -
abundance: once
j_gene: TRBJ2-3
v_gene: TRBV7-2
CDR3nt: TGTGCCAGCAGCCTCCTCGGGGCCGGGAACCCAGATACGCAGTATTTT
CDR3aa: CASSLLGAGNPDTQYF

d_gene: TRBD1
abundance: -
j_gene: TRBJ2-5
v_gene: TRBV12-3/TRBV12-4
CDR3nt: TGTGCCAGCAGTTCGGGACAGGGGGGTCAAGAGACCCAGTACTTC
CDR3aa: CASSSGQGGQETQYF

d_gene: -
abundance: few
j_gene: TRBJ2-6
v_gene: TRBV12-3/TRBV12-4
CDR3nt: TGTGCCAGCAGTATACGAAAGGGAGTAGCTGGGGCCAACGTCCTGACTTTC
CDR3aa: CASSIRKGVAGANVLTF

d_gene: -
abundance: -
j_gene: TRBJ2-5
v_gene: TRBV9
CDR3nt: TGTGCCAGCAGCCCTCGGGGACAGACCCAGTACTTC
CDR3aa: CASSPRGQTQYF

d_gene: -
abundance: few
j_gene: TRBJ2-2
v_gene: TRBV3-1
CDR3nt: TGTGCCAGCAGCCAAGGTCCGACAGGCGCGACACTGCGCACCGGGGAGCTGTTTTTT
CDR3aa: CASSQGPTGATLRTGELFF

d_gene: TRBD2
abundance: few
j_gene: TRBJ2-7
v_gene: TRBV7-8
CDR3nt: TGTGCCAGCAGCTACGGGAGGGCCCTCGAGCAGTACTTC
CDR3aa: CASSYGRALEQYF

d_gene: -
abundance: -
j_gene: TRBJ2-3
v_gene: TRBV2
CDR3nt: TGTGCCAGCAGTCAGGACGCCTCAACAGATACGCAGTATTTT
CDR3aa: CASSQDASTDTQYF

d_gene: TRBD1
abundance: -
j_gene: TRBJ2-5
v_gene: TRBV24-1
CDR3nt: TGTGCCACCGGGGACAGGGGGATGAACCAAGAGACCCAGTACTTC
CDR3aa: CATGDRGMNQETQYF

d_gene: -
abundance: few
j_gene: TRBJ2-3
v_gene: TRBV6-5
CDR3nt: TGTGCCAGCAGTTACACAGGATCAGGGACAGATACGCAGTATTTT
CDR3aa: CASSYTGSGTDTQYF

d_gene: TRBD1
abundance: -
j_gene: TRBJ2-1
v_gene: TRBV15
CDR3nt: TGTGCCACCAGCAGGGGACAGTTTCGAGATGAGCAGTTCTTC
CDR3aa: CATSRGQFRDEQFF

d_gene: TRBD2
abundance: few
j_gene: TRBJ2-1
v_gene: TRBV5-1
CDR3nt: TGCGCCAGCAACCCCTCTCCAACTAGCGGGAGACCGGATGAGCAGTTCTTC
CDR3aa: CASNPSPTSGRPDEQFF

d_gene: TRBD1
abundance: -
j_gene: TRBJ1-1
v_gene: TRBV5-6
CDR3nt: TGTGCCAGCAGCTTCGCCGGGACAGGGGGCACTGAAGCTTTCTTT
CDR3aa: CASSFAGTGGTEAFF

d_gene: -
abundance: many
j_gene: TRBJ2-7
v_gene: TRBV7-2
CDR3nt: TGTGCCAGCAGCGATAATTGGGGCAGCTACGAGCAGTACTTC
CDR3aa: CASSDNWGSYEQYF